The 27 T cell receptor beta chains below all came from one sample that was sequenced in a study of OX40 agonist ivuxolimab in advanced cancers. Using immunoSEQ multiplex PCR, the repertoire was profiled, and TCRdb retains in-frame clones only, with some absent. Among about 52,000 clones listed, around nine tenths were seen once. Sequences were derived from CD4+ or CD8+ T cells sorted from blood, sampled in a trial of the OX40 agonist ivuxolimab. The receptors originated from an adult with an advanced solid tumor such as melanoma, head and neck, liver or kidney cancer.

This rearrangement joins TRBV4-1 to TRBJ1-1; D is unresolved. From germline, CDR1 is MGHRA and CDR2 YSYEKL. The V end was cut by 3 bases, the J end by 1 base, with 6 bases between. The CDR3 is 13 amino acids. CDR3 in amino acids: CASSQEPNTEAFF. CDR3 coding DNA: TGCGCCAGCAGCCAGGAGCCGAACACTGAAGCTTTCTTT.

The V call is TRBV7-1, the J call TRBJ2-7; no definite D call. TRBV7-1 is an ORF; its function is uncertain. Trimming cost V 4 bases and J 3 bases, with 7 bases left between them. This CDR3 spans 12 amino acids. In DNA form, the CDR3 reads TGTGCCAGCAGCTTACAAGACTACGAGCAGTACTTC. Translation: CASSLQDYEQYF.

The chain is built from TRBV12-5 and TRBJ1-1; D gene uncertain. The CDR3 contains 12 residues. Per germline, CDR1 LGHNT and CDR2 FRNRAP. Trimming removed 6 bases at V and 6 bases at J, with 11 bases between. CDR3 region: CASGRSSAEAFF. The DNA for the CDR3 is TGTGCTAGTGGCCGATCCTCGGCTGAAGCTTTCTTT.

The rearrangement uses TRBV6-5 and TRBJ1-6; possible D gene TRBD1, 5 bases. With 8 bases removed from V and 9 bases from J, the gap between germline ends came to 14 bases. Germline V gene lookup returns CDR1 MNHEY and CDR2 SVGAGI. The CDR3 loop spans 13 amino acids. The CDR3 is CASGVVRGSPLHF. CDR3 DNA sequence: TGTGCCAGCGGGGTCGTGAGGGGTTCACCCCTCCACTTT.

The J gene is TRBJ2-7, the V gene TRBV29-1; D is undetermined. CDR1 is SQVTM, CDR2 ANQGSEA, per germline. V lost 6 bases, J lost 5 bases, and 11 bases lay in between. CDR3 size: 11 residues. DNA for the CDR3: TGCAGCGTGTTAGAGGTGGACGAGCAGTACTTC. It translates to CSVLEVDEQYF.

The genes are TRBV5-1 and TRBJ2-5, with D perhaps given as TRBD1 or TRBD2 (6 bases each). The CDR3 extends over 15 amino acids. The ends were cut back, 1 base at V and 5 bases at J, with 15 bases in the middle. Germline lookup yields CDR1 SGHRS and CDR2 YFSETQ. The CDR3 bases are TGCGCCAGCAGCTTGAGGGGGGCCAGTTTGGAGACCCAGTACTTC. This encodes CASSLRGASLETQYF.

This chain joins TRBV7-8 and TRBJ1-1; D is ambiguous. This CDR3 comprises 13 residues. V lost 0 bases to trimming and J lost 4 bases, with 6 bases between them. The V gene's germline CDR1 is SGHVS and CDR2 FQNEAQ. The CDR3 region has the DNA TGTGCCAGCAGCTTAGCGCCAGGCACTGAAGCTTTCTTT. This codes for CASSLAPGTEAFF.

J is TRBJ1-5 and V is TRBV4-2; a weak D match, TRBD1 (5 bases). V gave up 2 bases and J gave up 5 bases, with 13 bases separating them. CDR3 length: 15 amino acids. Germline V gene data show CDR1 as LGHNA and CDR2 as YNFKEQ. The CDR3 DNA reads as TGTGCCAGCAGCCAATCAACAGGATCCCATCAGCCCCAGCATTTT. Translating it yields CASSQSTGSHQPQHF.

V gene TRBV6-6 combines with J gene TRBJ2-3; D not resolved. The CDR3 covers 11 residues. Germline V gives CDR1 MNHNY, CDR2 SVGAGI (reference sequence). With 7 bases removed from V and 6 bases from J, the gap between germline ends came to 8 bases. DNA of the CDR3: TGTGCCAGCACCTCCAGGGATACGCAGTATTTT. Encoded protein: CASTSRDTQYF.

This clone was seen just once. J is TRBJ2-5 and V is TRBV2, with D possibly being TRBD1 (6 bases). Germline assignment: CDR1 SNHLY and CDR2 FYNNEI. The CDR3 has 16 residues. V was trimmed by 5 bases and J by 3 bases, leaving 19 bases between them. The CDR3: CASSTWGLQGKETQYF. Written as DNA, the CDR3 is TGTGCCAGCAGTACGTGGGGATTGCAGGGGAAAGAGACCCAGTACTTC.

The CDR3 spells CASSFFPRGSGEQYF. For the CDR3, the DNA is TGTGCCAGCAGCTTCTTTCCGCGGGGTAGTGGAGAGCAGTACTTC. V and J are TRBV7-6 and TRBJ2-7; tentative D call: TRBD2 (6 bases). The CDR3 covers 15 residues. Per germline, CDR1 SGHVS and CDR2 FNYEAQ. V lost 3 bases and J 7 bases, leaving 19 bases between the germline ends. Using reference TRBV7-6 and TRBJ2-7 for the parts outside the CDR3, the full variable domain is GAGVSQSPRYKVTKRGQDVALRCDPISGHVSLYWYRQALGQGPEFLTYFNYEAQQDKSGLPNDRFSAERPEGSISTLTIQRTEQRDSAMYRCASSFFPRGSGEQYFGPGTRLTVT.

The CDR3 here is CASSLGWRGENYEQYF. CDR3 DNA: TGCGCCAGCAGCTTGGGTTGGCGGGGGGAAAACTACGAGCAGTACTTC. The chain joins TRBV5-1 to TRBJ2-7; 8 nucleotides agree with TRBD2. This CDR3 region has 16 residues. V shed 0 bases and J 3 bases; nucleotides not matched to a gene: 8. In germline, CDR1 is SGHRS, CDR2 YFSETQ.

V and J are TRBV5-1 and TRBJ1-2; 11 bases are shared with TRBD1. Losses at the gene ends were 4 bases for V and 5 bases for J; bases not matched to a gene: 7. The germline gives CDR1 SGHRS, CDR2 YFSETQ. CDR3 length: 15 amino acids. The CDR3 spells CASSPGGQGEYGYTF. The DNA of the CDR3 is TGCGCCAGCAGCCCCGGGGGACAGGGGGAATATGGCTACACCTTC.

This chain links TRBV4-1 with TRBJ2-2; TRBD1 is a possible D gene (6 bases). Germline V lookup: CDR1 MGHRA, CDR2 YSYEKL. The CDR3 has 13 amino acids. Trimming took 3 bases from V and 6 from J, leaving 8 bases between them. CDR3 coding DNA: TGCGCCAGCAGCCAGAACAGGGCCGGGGAGCTGTTTTTT. It specifies CASSQNRAGELFF.

This chain links TRBV5-6 with TRBJ2-7, with D maybe TRBD1 (5 bases). From germline, CDR1 is SGHDT and CDR2 YYEEEE. V lost 0 bases and J lost 1, with 8 bases in between. There are 14 residues in the CDR3. CDR3 sequence reads: CASSLAYRSYEQYF. For the CDR3, the DNA is TGTGCCAGCAGCTTGGCCTACAGGTCCTACGAGCAGTACTTC.

This rearrangement joins TRBV4-1 to TRBJ2-2, with D unclear. Trimming took off 0 bases at V and 7 bases at J, with 12 bases between the two ends. From germline, CDR1 is MGHRA and CDR2 YSYEKL. The CDR3 length is 15 residues. DNA for the CDR3: TGCGCCAGCAGCCAAGATCCGACTTATGGCGGGGAGCTGTTTTTT. Encoded protein: CASSQDPTYGGELFF.

V usage is TRBV19 and J usage is TRBJ1-1; D may be TRBD1 (5 bases). Deletions cut 8 bases from V and 6 bases from J, with 19 bases between. This CDR3 region has 14 residues. Germline assignment: CDR1 LNHDA and CDR2 SQIVND (reference sequence). The CDR3 DNA is TGTGCCAGTGCCTACCCAGAGAGGGGACCTGAAGCTTTCTTT. This translates into CASAYPERGPEAFF.

The chain carries TRBV9 and TRBJ2-7; D could derive from TRBD1 or TRBD2 (6 bases each). Looked up from germline, CDR1 is SGDLS and CDR2 is YYNGEE. The CDR3 totals 18 residues. Trimming cost V 2 bases and J 3 bases, with 24 bases left between them. In DNA form, the CDR3 reads TGTGCCAGCAGCGTGAGGCCCTCCGGGACCGGGGGCCACTACGAGCAGTACTTC. This translates into CASSVRPSGTGGHYEQYF.

The DNA for the CDR3 is TGTGCCAGCAGCCCCGGGACTATTGGAAACACCATATATTTT. Its translation: CASSPGTIGNTIYF. This chain links TRBV6-6 with TRBJ1-3, with D possibly matching TRBD1 (5 bases). V was shortened by 6 bases and J by 3 bases, with 12 bases between the two germline ends. Germline V gene sequence: CDR1 MNHNY, CDR2 SVGAGI (reference sequence). The CDR3 consists of 14 residues.

The CDR3 DNA is TGTGCCAGTAGTCAGGGCCACGAGCAGTACTTC. Translated, it gives CASSQGHEQYF. The chain recombines TRBV19 with TRBJ2-7, with D perhaps matching TRBD1 (5 bases). In germline, CDR1 is LNHDA, CDR2 SQIVND (reference sequence). The V end lost 5 bases, the J end lost 5 bases, and 7 bases lay between the germline ends. This CDR3 region has 11 residues.

The rearrangement joins TRBV25-1 to TRBJ1-2; TRBD1 might be the D (5 bases). The CDR3 extends over 16 amino acids. The germline CDR1 and CDR2 sequences are MGHDK and SYGVNS. V was trimmed by 1 base and J by 3 bases, leaving 15 bases between them. The CDR3 reads CASSEFMTGGHYGYTF. The CDR3 nucleotides are TGTGCCAGCAGTGAATTCATGACGGGGGGACACTATGGCTACACCTTC.

The V call is TRBV7-8, the J call TRBJ2-1, with TRBD2 identical over 12 bases. The length of the CDR3 is 16 residues. J lost 8 bases, V lost 2 bases, and 7 bases had no gene match. The V gene's germline CDR1 is SGHVS and CDR2 FQNEAQ. The DNA for the CDR3 is TGTGCCAGCAGCTTAACTCTAGCGGGGGGGCACCATGAGCAGTTCTTC. Amino acid sequence: CASSLTLAGGHHEQFF.

The chain carries TRBV6-5 and TRBJ2-2, with D hard to call. CDR3 size: 13 residues. Trimming left V 8 bases short and J 2 bases short, with 9 bases between. Germline V gene lookup returns CDR1 MNHEY and CDR2 SVGAGI. The CDR3 reads CASSPVNTGELFF. The CDR3 coding sequence is TGTGCCAGCTCGCCAGTTAACACCGGGGAGCTGTTTTTT.

This sequence joins TRBV21-1 and TRBJ1-6; TRBD1, the D gene given by the table, was not confirmed from the DNA. TRBV21-1 is described as a pseudogene. This CDR3 has 15 residues. The CDR3 nucleotides are TGTGCCAGCACCTCCGGCAGGGCCCCTAATTCACCCCTCCACTTT. This sequence encodes CASTSGRAPNSPLHF.

The genes are TRBV7-2 and TRBJ2-1, with unresolved D. The CDR3 length is 11 residues. CDR1 SGHTA and CDR2 FQGNSA come from the germline V gene. The germline V and J ends were trimmed by 6 bases and 7 bases, with 7 bases remaining between them. The CDR3 DNA is TGTGCCAGCAGTCTTAATAATGAGCAGTTCTTC. Encoded protein: CASSLNNEQFF.

This chain links TRBV27 with TRBJ1-1, with D possibly TRBD1 on 5 matching bases. With 0 bases removed from V and 0 bases from J, the gap between germline ends came to 8 bases. The germline V gene has CDR1 MNHEY and CDR2 SMNVEV (reference sequence). The CDR3 covers 15 residues. The CDR3 sequence: CASSLSGTLNTEAFF. The CDR3 DNA sequence: TGTGCCAGCAGTTTATCAGGGACCCTGAACACTGAAGCTTTCTTT.

The chain is built from TRBV15 and TRBJ1-2, with 7 positions matching TRBD1. Germline loops: CDR1 LNHNV, CDR2 YYDKDF (reference sequence). The CDR3 spans 16 residues. V lost 3 bases and J lost 2; bases outside the gene matches: 9. CDR3 coding DNA: TGTGCCACCAGCAGCGGGGCGGACAGGTCGAACTATGGCTACACCTTC. Its translation: CATSSGADRSNYGYTF.